The 23 T cell receptor beta chains given below trace back to one sample, sequenced in a study of radiation and T cells in renal cell carcinoma. Indicated time point: blood 2 weeks post-SBRT. The treatment here: 15 Gy SBRT to primary tumor, nephrectomy 4 weeks later. Assay used: immunoSEQ multiplex PCR; TCRdb lists only in-frame clones, some missing. The table shows some 120,000 clones, with around 80% occurring only once. Here the sequenced sample was blood, taken from a patient whose treatment included radiotherapy and nephrectomy. The source of these receptors is a man aged 50-59 years with renal cell carcinoma.

Notes on this clone: The same CDR3 is also encoded by other DNA sequences in this sample. The V gene is TRBV6-4, the J gene TRBJ2-3; 10 bases fit TRBD2. The V and J ends lost 0 bases and 4 bases, in that order; junction bases with no gene match: 1. The length of the CDR3 is 15 residues. Looked up from germline, CDR1 is MRHNA and CDR2 is SNTAGT. Here the CDR3 DNA reads TGTGCCAGCAGTGACTCGAGCGGGGGGGCAGATACGCAGTATTTT. It specifies CASSDSSGGADTQYF.

The genes are TRBV28 and TRBJ2-7; D uncertain. This CDR3 is 14 amino acids long. Per the germline V gene, CDR1 is MDHEN and CDR2 is SYDVKM. V was trimmed by 6 bases and J by 2 bases, leaving 14 bases between them. CDR3 in DNA: TGTGCCAGCAGCCTCCGGACCCTTACCTACGAGCAGTACTTC. Translation: CASSLRTLTYEQYF.

This clone was found once. This chain joins TRBV18 and TRBJ1-5, with TRBD1 identical over 7 bases. Per germline, CDR1 KGHSH and CDR2 LQKENI. The CDR3 consists of 13 residues. V lost 2 bases, J lost 8 bases, and 3 bases stayed unmatched. The chain's CDR3 is CASSPNTGEPQHF. The CDR3 region has the DNA TGTGCCAGCTCACCAAATACAGGGGAGCCCCAGCATTTT. Full variable domain (missing parts from reference TRBV18 and TRBJ1-5): NAGVMQNPRHLVRRRGQEARLRCSPMKGHSHVYWYRQLPEEGLKFMVYLQKENIIDESGMPKERFSAEFPKEGPSILRIQQVVRGDSAAYFCASSPNTGEPQHFGDGTRLSIL.

Ten or more counts support this clone. The V call is TRBV27, the J call TRBJ2-1; D is uncertain. The V gene's germline CDR1 is MNHEY and CDR2 SMNVEV (reference sequence). The CDR3 runs to 16 residues. V lost 2 bases and J lost 2, with 13 bases in between. CDR3 sequence: CASSLRPSRAYNEQFF. The CDR3 DNA reads as TGTGCCAGCAGTTTAAGGCCTTCACGAGCCTACAATGAGCAGTTCTTC.

The rearrangement uses TRBV7-2 and TRBJ1-2, with 11 bases lining up with TRBD1. The ends lost 5 bases at V and 1 base at J; junction bases unmatched: 6. Looked up from germline, CDR1 is SGHTA and CDR2 is FQGNSA. The CDR3 contains 16 residues. CDR3 residues: CASSRTGGSDNYGYTF. CDR3 sequence (DNA): TGTGCCAGCAGCCGGACAGGGGGCTCGGATAACTATGGCTACACCTTC. Looking up the rest from reference TRBV7-2 and TRBJ1-2 gives the full variable domain: GAGVSQSPSNKVTEKGKDVELRCDPISGHTALYWYRQSLGQGLEFLIYFQGNSAPDKSGLPSDRFSAERTGGSVSTLTIQRTQQEDSAVYLCASSRTGGSDNYGYTFGSGTRLTVV.

This rearrangement joins TRBV4-1 to TRBJ1-2; tentatively, D is TRBD1 (5 bases). V lost 0 bases and J 2 bases, leaving 22 bases between the germline ends. From germline, CDR1 is MGHRA and CDR2 YSYEKL. The CDR3 has 19 amino acids. The CDR3 nucleotides read TGCGCCAGCAGCCAAGAAGTCAGGGCTGCGATGAAATTGAACTATGGCTACACCTTC. It translates to CASSQEVRAAMKLNYGYTF.

V usage is TRBV28 and J usage is TRBJ2-7; a weak D match, TRBD2 (5 bases). This CDR3 region has 14 residues. Looked up from germline, CDR1 is MDHEN and CDR2 is SYDVKM. Trimming cost V 6 bases and J 4 bases, with 16 bases left between them. The CDR3 loop is CASSPIWRTYEQYF. The CDR3 DNA sequence: TGTGCCAGCAGCCCTATCTGGCGGACTTACGAGCAGTACTTC.

The chain joins TRBV19 to TRBJ2-7; possible D gene TRBD2, 5 bases. Germline lookup yields CDR1 LNHDA and CDR2 SQIVND (reference sequence). The V end lost 5 bases, the J end lost 6 bases, and 17 bases lay between the germline ends. The CDR3 extends over 14 amino acids. In nucleotides, the CDR3 is TGTGCCAGTAGTTTCTCATCGGGGTTTGGCGAGCAGTACTTC. This codes for CASSFSSGFGEQYF.

The rearrangement links TRBV14 to TRBJ2-1, with D possibly being TRBD2 (5 bases). Trimming removed 4 bases from V and 3 bases from J, with 10 bases in between. Germline values: CDR1 SGHDN, CDR2 FVKESK. The CDR3 length is 14 residues. The CDR3 sequence: CASSPSGIYNEQFF. For the CDR3, the DNA is TGTGCCAGCAGCCCCAGCGGAATCTACAATGAGCAGTTCTTC. Full variable domain (outside the CDR3, taken from reference TRBV14 and TRBJ2-1): EAGVTQFPSHSVIEKGQTVTLRCDPISGHDNLYWYRRVMGKEIKFLLHFVKESKQDESGMPNNRFLAERTGGTYSTLKVQPAELEDSGVYFCASSPSGIYNEQFFGPGTRLTVL.

This clone came up a few times. The chain employs TRBV6-1 and TRBJ1-1; D ambiguous. Germline CDR1 is MNHNS and CDR2 is SASEGT. V was shortened by 1 base and J by 5 bases, with 8 bases between the two germline ends. The CDR3 sequence is 13 residues long. The CDR3 reads CASSEGAKTEAFF. CDR3 coding DNA: TGTGCCAGCAGTGAAGGGGCTAAAACTGAAGCTTTCTTT.

This clone was found once. CDR3 nucleotide sequence: TGCGCCAGCAGCCCGGACGGAAGCTCCTATAATTCACCCCTCCACTTT. Translating gives CASSPDGSSYNSPLHF. This rearrangement joins TRBV5-1 to TRBJ1-6; D uncertain. CDR3 length: 16 residues. V was cut by 4 bases and J by 0 bases, with 11 bases left in between. The germline CDR1 and CDR2 sequences are SGHRS and YFSETQ. Full variable domain (missing parts from reference TRBV5-1 and TRBJ1-6): KAGVTQTPRYLIKTRGQQVTLSCSPISGHRSVSWYQQTPGQGLQFLFEYFSETQRNKGNFPGRFSGRQFSNSRSEMNVSTLELGDSALYLCASSPDGSSYNSPLHFGNGTRLTVT.

The rearrangement links TRBV11-1 to TRBJ2-7; D is undetermined. Germline V lookup: CDR1 SGHAT, CDR2 FQDESV (reference sequence). CDR3 size: 13 residues. V was clipped by 1 base and J by 2 bases, with 6 bases between them. DNA for the CDR3: TGTGCCAGCAGCTTAGGTAGGGCCTACGAGCAGTACTTC. Translating gives CASSLGRAYEQYF.

The chain has TRBV7-2 and TRBJ2-5; D is perhaps TRBD1 or TRBD2 (5 bases each). This CDR3 contains 15 residues. Germline CDR1 reads SGHTA; CDR2 reads FQGNSA. V lost 2 bases to trimming and J lost 5 bases, with 15 bases between them. CDR3 loop: CASSLSYRDGETQYF. CDR3 bases: TGTGCCAGCAGCTTATCTTACCGGGACGGGGAGACCCAGTACTTC.

This clone was observed once. The CDR3 here is CASSLEDRLTDTQYF. The CDR3 bases are TGTGCCAGCAGCTTGGAGGACAGGCTCACAGATACGCAGTATTTT. This sequence joins TRBV5-6 and TRBJ2-3; 7 nucleotides match TRBD1. The CDR3 length is 15 residues. J gave up 2 bases and V 0 bases, and 3 bases lay outside the gene matches. Germline V gene lookup returns CDR1 SGHDT and CDR2 YYEEEE. Combining the CDR3 with reference TRBV5-6 and TRBJ2-3 gives the whole variable domain DAGVTQSPTHLIKTRGQQVTLRCSPKSGHDTVSWYQQALGQGPQFIFQYYEEEERQRGNFPDRFSGHQFPNYSSELNVNALLLGDSALYLCASSLEDRLTDTQYFGPGTRLTVL.

The gene calls are TRBV5-1 and TRBJ1-4; TRBD1 might be the D (5 bases). The length of the CDR3 is 15 residues. CDR1 SGHRS and CDR2 YFSETQ come from the germline V gene. The V gene lost 0 bases and the J gene lost 7 bases, with 13 bases spanning the gap. DNA of the CDR3: TGCGCCAGCAGCTTGGGGGACCCCTCGTCTGAAAAACTGTTTTTT. It encodes CASSLGDPSSEKLFF.

This clone was seen only a few times. The chain links TRBV19 to TRBJ1-3, with D possibly being TRBD1 (6 bases). The germline gives CDR1 LNHDA, CDR2 SQIVND (reference sequence). The CDR3 has 16 residues. Trimming took off 4 bases at V and 0 bases at J, with 13 bases between the two ends. The CDR3 bases are TGTGCCAGTAGTAACGAGGGGGGTGTCTCTGGAAACACCATATATTTT. This sequence encodes CASSNEGGVSGNTIYF.

This rearrangement joins TRBV5-4 to TRBJ1-1; 7 nucleotides match TRBD1. The CDR3 runs 12 residues. Germline-derived CDR1 and CDR2 are SGHNT and YYREEE (reference sequence). The J segment lost 8 bases and the V segment lost 5 bases, leaving 6 bases of the junction unmatched. The CDR3 nucleotides are TGTGCCAGCAGATCGACAGGGTCCGAAGCTTTCTTT. This sequence encodes CASRSTGSEAFF.

The V call is TRBV30, the J call TRBJ2-2, with a possible D match to TRBD2 (5 bases). V shed 3 bases and J shed 2 bases, with 10 bases lying between them. Germline values: CDR1 GTSNPN, CDR2 SVGIG (reference sequence). The CDR3 has 14 residues. CDR3 amino acids: CAWRSGSNTGELFF. CDR3 sequence (DNA): TGTGCCTGGAGAAGCGGTTCTAACACCGGGGAGCTGTTTTTT.

This clone was recorded a few times. The V and J genes are TRBV11-2 and TRBJ2-3; no reliable D call. Trimming removed 1 base from V and 1 base from J, with 15 bases in between. Germline lookup yields CDR1 SGHAT and CDR2 FQNNGV. CDR3 length: 17 amino acids. The CDR3: CASSLGPVSRRTDTQYF. CDR3 bases: TGTGCCAGCAGCTTAGGGCCAGTAAGCCGCCGCACAGATACGCAGTATTTT.

The chain links TRBV9 to TRBJ2-3; no clear D. CDR1 is SGDLS, CDR2 YYNGEE, per germline. V was cut by 1 base and J by 11 bases, with 8 bases left in between. The CDR3 has 11 amino acids. The chain's CDR3 is CASSVSGQQYF. The CDR3 nucleotides are TGTGCCAGCAGCGTAAGTGGTCAGCAGTATTTT.

V is TRBV6-5 and J is TRBJ1-2, with TRBD1 matching over 7 bases. The J segment lost 7 bases and the V segment lost 4 bases, leaving 9 bases of the junction unmatched. Germline V gene sequence: CDR1 MNHEY, CDR2 SVGAGI. The length of the CDR3 is 14 residues. The CDR3 sequence: CASSSQGGAVGYTF. DNA for the CDR3: TGTGCCAGCAGTTCCCAGGGGGGGGCAGTTGGCTACACCTTC.

The rearrangement uses TRBV2 and TRBJ2-5; 11 nucleotides align to TRBD2. This CDR3 region has 15 residues. Germline loops: CDR1 SNHLY, CDR2 FYNNEI. V trimming: 5 bases; J trimming: 4 bases; junction bases outside the gene matches: 6. The CDR3 bases are TGTGCCAGCAGTCTATCCGGGACTAGCGGAGAGACCCAGTACTTC. It translates to CASSLSGTSGETQYF.

The chain combines TRBV14 with TRBJ1-2; 8 nucleotides agree with TRBD1. The V segment lost 4 bases and the J segment 3 bases; nucleotides outside the gene matches: 1. The CDR3 is made up of 13 amino acids. Germline values: CDR1 SGHDN, CDR2 FVKESK. As DNA, the CDR3 is TGTGCCAGCAGCCCGGGACAGGACTATGGCTACACCTTC. This encodes CASSPGQDYGYTF.